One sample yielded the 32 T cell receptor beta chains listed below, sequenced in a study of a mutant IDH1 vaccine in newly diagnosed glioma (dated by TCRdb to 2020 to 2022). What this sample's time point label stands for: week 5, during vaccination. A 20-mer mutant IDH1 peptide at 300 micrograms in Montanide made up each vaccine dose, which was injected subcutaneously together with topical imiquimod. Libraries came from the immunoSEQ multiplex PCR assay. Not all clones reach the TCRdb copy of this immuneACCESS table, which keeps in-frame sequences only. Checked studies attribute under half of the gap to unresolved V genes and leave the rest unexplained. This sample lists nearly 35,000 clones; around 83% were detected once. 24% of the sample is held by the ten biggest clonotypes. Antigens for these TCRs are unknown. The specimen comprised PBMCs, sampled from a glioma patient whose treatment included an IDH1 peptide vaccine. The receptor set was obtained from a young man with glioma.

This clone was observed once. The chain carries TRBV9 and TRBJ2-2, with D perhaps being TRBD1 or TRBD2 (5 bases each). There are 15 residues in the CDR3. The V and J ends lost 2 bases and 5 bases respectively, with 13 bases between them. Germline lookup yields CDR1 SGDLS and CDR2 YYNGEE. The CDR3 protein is CASSVRDPPTGELFF. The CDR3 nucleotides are TGTGCCAGCAGCGTCCGGGACCCCCCGACCGGGGAGCTGTTTTTT.

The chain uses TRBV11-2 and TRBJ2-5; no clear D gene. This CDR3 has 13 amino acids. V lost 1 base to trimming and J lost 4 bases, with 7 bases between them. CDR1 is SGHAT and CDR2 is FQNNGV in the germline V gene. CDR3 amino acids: CASSLADRETQYF. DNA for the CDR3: TGTGCCAGCAGCTTAGCAGATAGAGAGACCCAGTACTTC.

This CDR3 is CASSPRLAGRQETQYF. The CDR3 DNA sequence: TGTGCCAGCTCACCCCGACTAGCGGGAAGGCAAGAGACCCAGTACTTC. This chain connects TRBV18 to TRBJ2-5; 11 bases agree with TRBD2. CDR3 length: 16 amino acids. V lost 3 bases, J lost 2 bases, and 5 bases stayed unmatched. Germline CDR1 reads KGHSH; CDR2 reads LQKENI.

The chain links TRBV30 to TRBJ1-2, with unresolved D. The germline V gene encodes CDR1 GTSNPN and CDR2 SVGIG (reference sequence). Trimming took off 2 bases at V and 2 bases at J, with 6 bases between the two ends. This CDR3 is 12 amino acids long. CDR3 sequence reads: CAWSQRNYGYTF. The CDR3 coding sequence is TGTGCCTGGAGTCAGAGGAACTATGGCTACACCTTC.

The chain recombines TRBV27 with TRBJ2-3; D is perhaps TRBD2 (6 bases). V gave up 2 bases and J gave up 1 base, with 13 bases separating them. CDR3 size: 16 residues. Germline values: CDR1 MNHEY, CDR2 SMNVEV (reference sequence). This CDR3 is CASSLLAGIGTDTQYF. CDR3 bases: TGTGCCAGCAGTTTACTGGCGGGAATTGGCACAGATACGCAGTATTTT.

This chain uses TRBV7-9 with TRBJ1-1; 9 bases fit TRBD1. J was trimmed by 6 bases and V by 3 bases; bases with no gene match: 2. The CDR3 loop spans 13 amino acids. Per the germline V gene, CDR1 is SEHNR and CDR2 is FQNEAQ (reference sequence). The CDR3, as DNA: TGTGCCAGCAGCTTGGGACAGGGAGCTGAAGCTTTCTTT. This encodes CASSLGQGAEAFF.

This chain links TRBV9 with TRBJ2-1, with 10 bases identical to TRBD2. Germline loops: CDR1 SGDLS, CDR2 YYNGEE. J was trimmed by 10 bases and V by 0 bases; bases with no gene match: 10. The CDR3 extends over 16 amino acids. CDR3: CASSVAPTSGTGEQFF. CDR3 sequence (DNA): TGTGCCAGCAGCGTAGCCCCCACTAGCGGGACTGGGGAGCAGTTCTTC.

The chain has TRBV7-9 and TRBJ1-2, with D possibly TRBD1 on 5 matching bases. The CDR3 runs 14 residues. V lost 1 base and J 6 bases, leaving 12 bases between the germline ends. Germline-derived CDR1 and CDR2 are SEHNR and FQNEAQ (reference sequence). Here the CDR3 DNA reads TGTGCCAGCAGCTTAGTGGGGCTTTTGGATGGCTACACCTTC. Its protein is CASSLVGLLDGYTF.

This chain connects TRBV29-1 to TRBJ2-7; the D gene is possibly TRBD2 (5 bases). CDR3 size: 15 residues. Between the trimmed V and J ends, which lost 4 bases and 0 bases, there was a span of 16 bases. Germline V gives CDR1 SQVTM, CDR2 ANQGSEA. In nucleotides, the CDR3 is TGCAGCGTTGCCCCCCGCCTCGGGGTCTCCTACGAGCAGTACTTC. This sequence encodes CSVAPRLGVSYEQYF.

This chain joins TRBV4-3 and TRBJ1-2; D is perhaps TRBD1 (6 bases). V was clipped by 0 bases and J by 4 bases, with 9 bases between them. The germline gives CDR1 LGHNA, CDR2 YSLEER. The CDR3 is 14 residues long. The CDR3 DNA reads TGCGCCAGCAGCCAAGATTCGGGGGCCTATGGCTACACCTTC. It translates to CASSQDSGAYGYTF.

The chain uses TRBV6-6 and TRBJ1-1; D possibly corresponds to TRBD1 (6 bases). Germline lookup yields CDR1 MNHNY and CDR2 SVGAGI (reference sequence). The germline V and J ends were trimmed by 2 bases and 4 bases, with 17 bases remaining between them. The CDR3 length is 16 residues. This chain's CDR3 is CASSYTTPGEGTEAFF. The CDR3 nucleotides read TGTGCCAGCAGTTACACGACCCCAGGGGAGGGCACTGAAGCTTTCTTT.

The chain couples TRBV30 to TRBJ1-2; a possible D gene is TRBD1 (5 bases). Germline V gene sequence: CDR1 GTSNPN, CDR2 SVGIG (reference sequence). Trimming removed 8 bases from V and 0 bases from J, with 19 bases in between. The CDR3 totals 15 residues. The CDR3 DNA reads TGTGCCCATAGGGATTTCAGGGAGTCTAACTATGGCTACACCTTC. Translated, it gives CAHRDFRESNYGYTF.

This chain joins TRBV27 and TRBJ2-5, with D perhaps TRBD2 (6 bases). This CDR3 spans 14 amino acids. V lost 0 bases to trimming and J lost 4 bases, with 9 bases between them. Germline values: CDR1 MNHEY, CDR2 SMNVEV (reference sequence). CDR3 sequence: CASSLSVGGETQYF. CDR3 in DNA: TGTGCCAGCAGTTTATCGGTGGGGGGAGAGACCCAGTACTTC.

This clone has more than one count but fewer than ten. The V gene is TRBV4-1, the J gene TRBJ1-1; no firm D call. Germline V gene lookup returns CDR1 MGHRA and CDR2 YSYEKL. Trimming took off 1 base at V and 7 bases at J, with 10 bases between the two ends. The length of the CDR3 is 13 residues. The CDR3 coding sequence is TGCGCCAGCAGCCAAGCGGAGAGAATTGAAGCTTTCTTT. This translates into CASSQAERIEAFF.

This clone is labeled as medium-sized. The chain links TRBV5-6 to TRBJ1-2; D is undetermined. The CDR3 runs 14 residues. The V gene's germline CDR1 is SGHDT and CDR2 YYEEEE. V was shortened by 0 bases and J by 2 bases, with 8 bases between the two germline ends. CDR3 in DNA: TGTGCCAGCAGCTTGGTGGCAGCCAACTATGGCTACACCTTC. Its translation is CASSLVAANYGYTF.

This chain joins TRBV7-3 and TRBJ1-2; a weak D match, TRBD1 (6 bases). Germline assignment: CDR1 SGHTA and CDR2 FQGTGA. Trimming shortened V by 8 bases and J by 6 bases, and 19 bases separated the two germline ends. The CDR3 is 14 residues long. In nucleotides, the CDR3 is TGTGCCAGCTCGAGGGGGGGCGCCCTGGATGGCTACACCTTC. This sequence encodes CASSRGGALDGYTF.

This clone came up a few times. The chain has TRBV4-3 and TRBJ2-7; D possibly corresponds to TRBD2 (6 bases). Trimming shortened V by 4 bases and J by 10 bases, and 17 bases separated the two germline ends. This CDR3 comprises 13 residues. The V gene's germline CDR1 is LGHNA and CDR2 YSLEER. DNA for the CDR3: TGCGCCAGCAGCCTGGAGGGAGTGCCGGGACAGTACTTC. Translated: CASSLEGVPGQYF.

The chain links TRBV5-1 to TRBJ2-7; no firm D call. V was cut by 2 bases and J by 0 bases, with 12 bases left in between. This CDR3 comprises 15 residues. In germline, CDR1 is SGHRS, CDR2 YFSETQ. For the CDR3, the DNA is TGCGCCAGCAGCTTTGGCCAGGCCGGCTCCTACGAGCAGTACTTC. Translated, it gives CASSFGQAGSYEQYF.

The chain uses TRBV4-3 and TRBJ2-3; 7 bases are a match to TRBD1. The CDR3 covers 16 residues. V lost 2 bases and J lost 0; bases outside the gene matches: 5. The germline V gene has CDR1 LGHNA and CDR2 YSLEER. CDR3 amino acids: CASSQIGGVSTDTQYF. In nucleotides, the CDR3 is TGCGCCAGCAGCCAAATAGGGGGCGTAAGCACAGATACGCAGTATTTT.

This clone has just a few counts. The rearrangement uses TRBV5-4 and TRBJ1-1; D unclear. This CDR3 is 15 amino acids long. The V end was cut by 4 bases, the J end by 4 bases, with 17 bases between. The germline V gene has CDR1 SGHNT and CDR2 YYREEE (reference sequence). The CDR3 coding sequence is TGTGCCAGCAGCCCCAACGGGAGGGCGACCACTGAAGCTTTCTTT. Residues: CASSPNGRATTEAFF.

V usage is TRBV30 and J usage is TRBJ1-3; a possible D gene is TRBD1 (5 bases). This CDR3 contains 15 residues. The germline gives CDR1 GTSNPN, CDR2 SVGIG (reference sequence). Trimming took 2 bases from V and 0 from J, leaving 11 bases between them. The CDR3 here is CAWSYGRDSGNTIYF. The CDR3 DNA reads TGTGCCTGGAGTTACGGCAGGGACTCTGGAAACACCATATATTTT.

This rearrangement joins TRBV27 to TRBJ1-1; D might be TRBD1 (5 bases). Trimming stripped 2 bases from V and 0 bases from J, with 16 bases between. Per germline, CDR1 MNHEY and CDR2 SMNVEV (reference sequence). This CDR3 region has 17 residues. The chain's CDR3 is CASSLLWDGFMNTEAFF. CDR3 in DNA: TGTGCCAGCAGTTTACTTTGGGACGGCTTTATGAACACTGAAGCTTTCTTT.

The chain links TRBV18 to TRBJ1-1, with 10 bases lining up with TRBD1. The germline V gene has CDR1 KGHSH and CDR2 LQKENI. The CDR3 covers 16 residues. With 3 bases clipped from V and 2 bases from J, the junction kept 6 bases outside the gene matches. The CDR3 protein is CASSPPDRGRNTEAFF. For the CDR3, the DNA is TGTGCCAGCTCACCTCCCGACAGGGGGCGAAACACTGAAGCTTTCTTT.

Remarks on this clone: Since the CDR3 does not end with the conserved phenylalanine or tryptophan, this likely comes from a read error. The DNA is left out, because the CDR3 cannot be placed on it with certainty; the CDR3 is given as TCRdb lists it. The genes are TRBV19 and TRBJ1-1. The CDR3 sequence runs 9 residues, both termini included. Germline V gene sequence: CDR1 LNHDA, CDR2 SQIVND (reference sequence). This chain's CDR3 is CASSEYATS.

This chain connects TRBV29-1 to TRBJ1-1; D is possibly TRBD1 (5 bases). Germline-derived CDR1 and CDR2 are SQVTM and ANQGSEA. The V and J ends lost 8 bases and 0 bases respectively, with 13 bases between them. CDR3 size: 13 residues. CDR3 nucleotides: TGCAGCATTCCCAGGGATATGAACACTGAAGCTTTCTTT. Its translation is CSIPRDMNTEAFF.

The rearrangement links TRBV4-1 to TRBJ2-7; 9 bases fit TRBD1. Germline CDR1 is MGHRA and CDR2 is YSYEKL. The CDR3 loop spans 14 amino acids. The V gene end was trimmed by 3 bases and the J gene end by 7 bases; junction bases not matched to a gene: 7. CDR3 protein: CASSHPDRGGEQYF. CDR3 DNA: TGCGCCAGCAGCCACCCGGACAGGGGTGGTGAGCAGTACTTC.

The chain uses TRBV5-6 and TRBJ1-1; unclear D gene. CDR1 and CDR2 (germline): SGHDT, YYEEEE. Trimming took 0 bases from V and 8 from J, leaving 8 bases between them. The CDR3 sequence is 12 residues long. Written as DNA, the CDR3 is TGTGCCAGCAGCTTGGGACAATTCGAAGCTTTCTTT. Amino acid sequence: CASSLGQFEAFF.

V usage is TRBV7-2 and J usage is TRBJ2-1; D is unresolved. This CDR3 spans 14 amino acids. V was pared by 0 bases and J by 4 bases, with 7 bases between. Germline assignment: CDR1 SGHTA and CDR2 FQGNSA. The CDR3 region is CASSLAPIYNEQFF. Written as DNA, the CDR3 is TGTGCCAGCAGCTTAGCGCCTATTTACAATGAGCAGTTCTTC.

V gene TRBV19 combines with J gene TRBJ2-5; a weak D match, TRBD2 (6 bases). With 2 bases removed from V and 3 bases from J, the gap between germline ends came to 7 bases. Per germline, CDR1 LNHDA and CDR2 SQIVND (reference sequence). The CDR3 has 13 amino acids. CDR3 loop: CASSIRLEETQYF. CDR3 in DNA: TGTGCCAGTAGTATAAGACTAGAAGAGACCCAGTACTTC.

For the CDR3, the DNA is TGCAGTGCGGACCAGGGTTCACCCCTCCACTTT. Amino acids: CSADQGSPLHF. This chain joins TRBV20-1 and TRBJ1-6; D is perhaps TRBD1 (5 bases). Germline-derived CDR1 and CDR2 are DFQATT and SNEGSKA (reference sequence). The CDR3 runs to 11 residues. Trimming left V 6 bases short and J 9 bases short, with 9 bases between.

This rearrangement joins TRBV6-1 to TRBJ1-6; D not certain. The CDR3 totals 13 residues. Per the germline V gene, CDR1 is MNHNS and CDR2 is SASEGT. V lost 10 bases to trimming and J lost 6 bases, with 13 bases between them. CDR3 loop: CAIAPLLNSPLHF. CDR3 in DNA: TGTGCCATCGCCCCTTTACTTAATTCACCCCTCCACTTT.

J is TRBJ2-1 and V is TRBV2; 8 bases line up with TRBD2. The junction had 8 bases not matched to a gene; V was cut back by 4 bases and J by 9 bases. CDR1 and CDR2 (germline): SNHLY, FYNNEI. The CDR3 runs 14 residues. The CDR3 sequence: CASSAGGVGGEQFF. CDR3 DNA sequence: TGTGCCAGCAGTGCGGGAGGGGTCGGTGGTGAGCAGTTCTTC.